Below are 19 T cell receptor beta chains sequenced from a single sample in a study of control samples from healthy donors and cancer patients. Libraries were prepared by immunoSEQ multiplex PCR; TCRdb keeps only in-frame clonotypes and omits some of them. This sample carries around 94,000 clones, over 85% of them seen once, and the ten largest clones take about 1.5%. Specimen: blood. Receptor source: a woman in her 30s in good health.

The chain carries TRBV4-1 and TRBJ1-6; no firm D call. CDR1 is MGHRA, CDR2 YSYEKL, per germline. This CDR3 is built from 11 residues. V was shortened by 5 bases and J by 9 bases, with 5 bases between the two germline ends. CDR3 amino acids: CASSDGSPLHF. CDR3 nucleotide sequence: TGCGCCAGCAGCGATGGTTCACCCCTCCACTTT.

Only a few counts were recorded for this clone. CDR3 sequence reads: CASSQLQGNVGNEQFF. Here the CDR3 DNA reads TGTGCCAGCAGCCAATTACAGGGTAATGTGGGCAATGAGCAGTTCTTC. The chain has TRBV14 and TRBJ2-1; perhaps TRBD1 as D (6 bases). Germline-derived CDR1 and CDR2 are SGHDN and FVKESK. This CDR3 is 16 amino acids long. The V gene lost 2 bases and the J gene lost 6 bases, with 17 bases spanning the gap. Together with reference TRBV14 and TRBJ2-1, the CDR3 gives the full variable domain: EAGVTQFPSHSVIEKGQTVTLRCDPISGHDNLYWYRRVMGKEIKFLLHFVKESKQDESGMPNNRFLAERTGGTYSTLKVQPAELEDSGVYFCASSQLQGNVGNEQFFGPGTRLTVL.

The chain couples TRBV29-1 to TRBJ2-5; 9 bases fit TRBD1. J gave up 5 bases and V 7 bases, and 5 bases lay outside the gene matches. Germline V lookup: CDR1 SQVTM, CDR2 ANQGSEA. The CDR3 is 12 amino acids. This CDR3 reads CSARDREETQYF. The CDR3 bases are TGCAGCGCCCGGGACAGGGAGGAGACCCAGTACTTC.

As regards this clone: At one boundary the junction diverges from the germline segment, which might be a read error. This CDR3 reads CASSQLRAEFAF. CDR3 DNA: TGTGCCAGCAGCCAGCTACGGGCTGAATTCGCCTTC. This chain connects TRBV14 to TRBJ1-2, with D unclear. The V gene's germline CDR1 is SGHDN and CDR2 FVKESK. This CDR3 is built from 12 residues.

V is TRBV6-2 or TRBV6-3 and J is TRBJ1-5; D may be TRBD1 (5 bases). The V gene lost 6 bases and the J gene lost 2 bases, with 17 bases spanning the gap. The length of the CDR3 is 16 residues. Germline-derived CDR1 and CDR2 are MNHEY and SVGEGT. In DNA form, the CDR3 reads TGTGCCAGCAGCGGGACGGAGGGGAAGGGCAATCAGCCCCAGCATTTT. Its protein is CASSGTEGKGNQPQHF.

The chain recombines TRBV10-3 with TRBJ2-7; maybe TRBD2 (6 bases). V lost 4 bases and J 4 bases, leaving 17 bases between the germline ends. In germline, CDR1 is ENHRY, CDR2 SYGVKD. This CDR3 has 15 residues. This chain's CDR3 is CAISGGTDLVYEQYF. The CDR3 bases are TGTGCCATCAGTGGCGGGACGGACCTGGTATACGAGCAGTACTTC.

DNA of the CDR3: TGTGCCAGCAGTTTACAGGGGGAATTCCTCTACGAGCAGTACTTC. Residues: CASSLQGEFLYEQYF. The rearrangement links TRBV27 to TRBJ2-7, with 7 bases that match TRBD1. This CDR3 has 15 residues. The junction had 7 bases not matched to a gene; V was cut back by 2 bases and J by 3 bases. Per germline, CDR1 MNHEY and CDR2 SMNVEV (reference sequence).

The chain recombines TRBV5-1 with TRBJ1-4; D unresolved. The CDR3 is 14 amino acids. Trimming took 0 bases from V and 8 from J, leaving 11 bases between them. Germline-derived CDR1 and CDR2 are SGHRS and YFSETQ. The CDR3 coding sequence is TGCGCCAGCAGCTTGGGAGGGAAGGAAGAAAAACTGTTTTTT. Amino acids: CASSLGGKEEKLFF.

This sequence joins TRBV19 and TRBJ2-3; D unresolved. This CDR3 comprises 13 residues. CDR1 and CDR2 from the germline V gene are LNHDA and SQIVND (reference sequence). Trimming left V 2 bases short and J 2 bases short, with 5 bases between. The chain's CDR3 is CASSIRPTDTQYF. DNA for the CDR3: TGTGCCAGTAGTATAAGGCCCACAGATACGCAGTATTTT.

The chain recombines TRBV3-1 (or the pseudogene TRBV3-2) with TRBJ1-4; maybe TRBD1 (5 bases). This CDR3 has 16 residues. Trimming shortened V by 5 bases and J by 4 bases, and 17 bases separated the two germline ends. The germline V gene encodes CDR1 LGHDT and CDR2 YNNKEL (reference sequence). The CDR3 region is CASSTKPGRSNEKLFF. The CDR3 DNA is TGTGCCAGCAGCACGAAACCGGGACGGAGTAATGAAAAACTGTTTTTT.

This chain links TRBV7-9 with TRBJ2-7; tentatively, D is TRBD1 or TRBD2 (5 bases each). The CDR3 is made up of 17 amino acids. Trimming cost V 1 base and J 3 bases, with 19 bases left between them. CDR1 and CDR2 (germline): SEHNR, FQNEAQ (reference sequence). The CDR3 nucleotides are TGTGCCAGCAGCTTAGATTTTGGGGGTTTTAGTCGCTACGAGCAGTACTTC. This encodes CASSLDFGGFSRYEQYF.

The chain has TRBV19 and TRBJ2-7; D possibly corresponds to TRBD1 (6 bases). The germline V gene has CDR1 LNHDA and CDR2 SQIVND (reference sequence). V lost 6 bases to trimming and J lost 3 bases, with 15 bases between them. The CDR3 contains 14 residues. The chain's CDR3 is CASSPGQGNYEQYF. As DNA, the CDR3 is TGTGCCAGTAGCCCCGGTCAGGGGAACTACGAGCAGTACTTC. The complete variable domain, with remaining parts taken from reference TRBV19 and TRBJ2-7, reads DGGITQSPKYLFRKEGQNVTLSCEQNLNHDAMYWYRQDPGQGLRLIYYSQIVNDFQKGDIAEGYSVSREKKESFPLTVTSAQKNPTAFYLCASSPGQGNYEQYFGPGTRLTVT.

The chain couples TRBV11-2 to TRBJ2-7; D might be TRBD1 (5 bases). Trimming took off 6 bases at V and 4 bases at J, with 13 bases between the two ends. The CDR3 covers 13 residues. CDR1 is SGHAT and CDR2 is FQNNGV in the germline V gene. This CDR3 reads CASRKGVGYEQYF. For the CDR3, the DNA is TGTGCCAGCAGAAAAGGGGTTGGATACGAGCAGTACTTC.

The CDR3 DNA is TGTGCCATCAGACCCGGGACACAAACCTACGAGCAGTACTTC. It specifies CAIRPGTQTYEQYF. The gene calls are TRBV10-3 and TRBJ2-7; tentative D call: TRBD1 (6 bases). This CDR3 region has 14 residues. Trimming left V 6 bases short and J 2 bases short, with 14 bases between. CDR1 ENHRY and CDR2 SYGVKD come from the germline V gene.

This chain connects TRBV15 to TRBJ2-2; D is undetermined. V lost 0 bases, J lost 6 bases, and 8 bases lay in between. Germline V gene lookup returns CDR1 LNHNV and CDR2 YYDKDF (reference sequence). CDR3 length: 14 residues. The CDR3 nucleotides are TGTGCCACCAGCAGAGATGTAGGAGCCGGGGAGCTGTTTTTT. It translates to CATSRDVGAGELFF.

As DNA, the CDR3 is TGTGCCAGCTCACCTCAGGGGGATGAAGCTTTCTTT. Translating gives CASSPQGDEAFF. This chain uses TRBV18 with TRBJ1-1; TRBD1 agrees at 7 bases. The CDR3 is 12 residues long. CDR1 and CDR2 from the germline V gene are KGHSH and LQKENI. V shed 3 bases and J 7 bases; nucleotides not matched to a gene: 2.

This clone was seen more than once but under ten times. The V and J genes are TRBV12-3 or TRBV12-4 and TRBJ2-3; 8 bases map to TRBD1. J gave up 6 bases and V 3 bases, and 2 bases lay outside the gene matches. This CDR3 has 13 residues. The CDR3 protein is CASSFQGADTQYF. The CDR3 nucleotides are TGTGCCAGCAGTTTCCAGGGGGCTGATACGCAGTATTTT.

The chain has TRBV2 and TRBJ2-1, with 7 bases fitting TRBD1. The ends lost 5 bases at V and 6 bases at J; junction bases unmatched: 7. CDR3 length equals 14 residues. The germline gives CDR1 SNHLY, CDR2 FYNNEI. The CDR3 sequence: CASSYLTGVNEQFF. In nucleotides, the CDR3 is TGTGCCAGCAGTTATCTAACAGGGGTCAATGAGCAGTTCTTC. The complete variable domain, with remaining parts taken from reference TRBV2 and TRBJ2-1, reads EPEVTQTPSHQVTQMGQEVILRCVPISNHLYFYWYRQILGQKVEFLVSFYNNEISEKSEIFDDQFSVERPDGSNFTLKIRSTKLEDSAMYFCASSYLTGVNEQFFGPGTRLTVL.

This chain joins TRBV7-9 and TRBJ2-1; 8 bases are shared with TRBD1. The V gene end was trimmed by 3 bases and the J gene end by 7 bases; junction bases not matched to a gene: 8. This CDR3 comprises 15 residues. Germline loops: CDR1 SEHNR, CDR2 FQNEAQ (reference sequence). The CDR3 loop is CASSLYQGATNEQFF. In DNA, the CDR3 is TGTGCCAGCAGCTTGTATCAGGGGGCGACGAATGAGCAGTTCTTC.